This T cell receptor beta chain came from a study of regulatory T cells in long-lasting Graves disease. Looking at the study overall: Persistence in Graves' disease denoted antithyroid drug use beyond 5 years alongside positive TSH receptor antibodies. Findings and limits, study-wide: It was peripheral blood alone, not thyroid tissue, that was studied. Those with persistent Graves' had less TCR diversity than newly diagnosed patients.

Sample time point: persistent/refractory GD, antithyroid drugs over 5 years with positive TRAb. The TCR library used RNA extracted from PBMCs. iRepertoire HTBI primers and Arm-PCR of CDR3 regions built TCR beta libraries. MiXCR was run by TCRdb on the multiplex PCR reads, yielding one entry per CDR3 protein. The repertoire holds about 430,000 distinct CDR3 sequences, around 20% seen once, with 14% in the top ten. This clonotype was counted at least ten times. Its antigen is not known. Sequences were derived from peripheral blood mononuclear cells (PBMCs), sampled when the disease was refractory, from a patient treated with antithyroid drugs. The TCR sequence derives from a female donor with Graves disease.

CDR3 region: CASSSGSGNIQYF. CDR3 sequence (DNA): TGTGCCAGCAGCTCAGGCTCCGGGAACATTCAGTACTTC. The chain uses TRBV11-3 and TRBJ2-4; D gene uncertain. There are 13 residues in the CDR3. V was cut by 4 bases and J by 7 bases, with 11 bases left in between. The V gene's germline CDR1 is SGHNT and CDR2 YENEEA.